The rows below give T cell receptor beta chains drawn from one sample of a study of cytomegalovirus exposure and HLA in healthy donors. Assay used: immunoSEQ multiplex PCR; TCRdb lists only in-frame clones, some missing. The table has 150,000 to 200,000 clones, 86% seen once; the top ten hold almost 1.5%. The sequenced sample was PBMCs. All receptors come from a woman between 18 and 29 years old in good health and CMV-seronegative. CDR3s include the opening cysteine and the closing phenylalanine or tryptophan. Each record gives: D gene, V gene, clone size, J gene, CDR3 DNA, CDR3 protein. D genes are given only for firm matches. Clone size appears in some rows only: once, few, many, or a class for an expanded clone.

d_gene: TRBD2
v_gene: TRBV13
abundance: NA
j_gene: TRBJ2-7
CDR3nt: TGTGCCAGCAGCCCCGGGACTAGCGGCTACGAGCAGTACTTC
CDR3aa: CASSPGTSGYEQYF

d_gene: TRBD2
v_gene: TRBV27
abundance: NA
j_gene: TRBJ2-1
CDR3nt: TGTGCCAGCAGTTTATGGCGGGAGGCTCACAATGAGCAGTTCTTC
CDR3aa: CASSLWREAHNEQFF

d_gene: TRBD1
v_gene: TRBV6-1
abundance: NA
j_gene: TRBJ1-5
CDR3nt: TGTGCCAGCAGTGTTCGGACAGGGAGAGGGGGGGGCAATCAGCCCCAGCATTTT
CDR3aa: CASSVRTGRGGGNQPQHF

d_gene: NA
v_gene: TRBV10-2
abundance: NA
j_gene: TRBJ2-5
CDR3nt: TGCGCCAGCAAGGGAAACCCCACTGCGGGAGAGACCCAGTACTTC
CDR3aa: CASKGNPTAGETQYF

d_gene: NA
v_gene: TRBV5-1
abundance: NA
j_gene: TRBJ2-7
CDR3nt: TGCGCCAGCAGCTCCCCCATCTCCTACGAGCAGTACTTC
CDR3aa: CASSSPISYEQYF

d_gene: NA
v_gene: TRBV6-1
abundance: NA
j_gene: TRBJ1-1
CDR3nt: TGTGCCAGCGTTCTTGGCCAGAACACTGAAGCTTTCTTT
CDR3aa: CASVLGQNTEAFF

d_gene: NA
v_gene: TRBV10-3
abundance: NA
j_gene: TRBJ1-1
CDR3nt: TGTGCCATCAGTGAGTCGTCAGTCAGGGCAGCTTTCTTT
CDR3aa: CAISESSVRAAFF

d_gene: NA
v_gene: TRBV7-9
abundance: once
j_gene: TRBJ1-1
CDR3nt: TGTGCCAGCAGCTTAGTCACAGTGAACACTGAAGCTTTCTTT
CDR3aa: CASSLVTVNTEAFF

d_gene: TRBD1
v_gene: TRBV9
abundance: NA
j_gene: TRBJ1-2
CDR3nt: TGTGCCAGCAGCCCAAGACAGGGGGCTCGTCTGAACTATGGCTACACCTTC
CDR3aa: CASSPRQGARLNYGYTF

d_gene: NA
v_gene: TRBV9
abundance: NA
j_gene: TRBJ2-5
CDR3nt: TGTGCCAGCAGCGTAGCTCCGGGCCGCGGGGATCAGGAGACCCAGTACTTC
CDR3aa: CASSVAPGRGDQETQYF

d_gene: NA
v_gene: TRBV6-5
abundance: NA
j_gene: TRBJ1-1
CDR3nt: TGTGCCAGCAGACGCGAGGATGAAGCTTTCTTT
CDR3aa: CASRREDEAFF

d_gene: TRBD2
v_gene: TRBV5-1
abundance: NA
j_gene: TRBJ2-1
CDR3nt: TGCGCCAGCAGCTTGGGGACTAGCGGGATGGTTTACAATGAGCAGTTCTTC
CDR3aa: CASSLGTSGMVYNEQFF

d_gene: TRBD1
v_gene: TRBV6-5
abundance: NA
j_gene: TRBJ1-1
CDR3nt: TGTGCCAGCAGAAAAACAGGGGGCGAGGGAGCTTTCTTT
CDR3aa: CASRKTGGEGAFF

d_gene: NA
v_gene: TRBV19
abundance: NA
j_gene: TRBJ1-4
CDR3nt: TGTGCCAGTAGTATTGGTCGGGGGGAAAAACTGTTTTTT
CDR3aa: CASSIGRGEKLFF

d_gene: NA
v_gene: TRBV19
abundance: NA
j_gene: TRBJ2-7
CDR3nt: TGTGCCAGTTCTACCGGGGTCGAGCAGTACTTC
CDR3aa: CASSTGVEQYF

d_gene: NA
v_gene: TRBV10-3
abundance: NA
j_gene: TRBJ2-1
CDR3nt: TGTGCCGTTAAACAGGCCCTAGGTTACAATGAGCAGTTCTTC
CDR3aa: CAVKQALGYNEQFF

d_gene: NA
v_gene: TRBV5-8
abundance: few
j_gene: TRBJ1-3
CDR3nt: TGTGCCAGCAGCACAGGGAAAGGAAACACCATATATTTT
CDR3aa: CASSTGKGNTIYF

d_gene: NA
v_gene: TRBV19
abundance: NA
j_gene: TRBJ1-1
CDR3nt: TGTGCCAGTAGTATCCCAGAGACGGGGGTGGCTTTCTTT
CDR3aa: CASSIPETGVAFF

d_gene: NA
v_gene: TRBV11-3
abundance: NA
j_gene: TRBJ2-5
CDR3nt: TGTGCCAGCAGCTCGCGGTCGGGGGACAGTGGGTTTGAGACCCAGTACTTC
CDR3aa: CASSSRSGDSGFETQYF

d_gene: TRBD1
v_gene: TRBV10-3
abundance: NA
j_gene: TRBJ1-2
CDR3nt: TGTGCCATCAGTGACCTTGGGACAGGCTATGGCTACACCTTC
CDR3aa: CAISDLGTGYGYTF

d_gene: NA
v_gene: TRBV12-5
abundance: NA
j_gene: TRBJ1-1
CDR3nt: TGTGCTAGTGGTTTATACGGGGCAGGGGCTTCGAACACTGAAGCTTTCTTT
CDR3aa: CASGLYGAGASNTEAFF

d_gene: NA
v_gene: TRBV6-1
abundance: NA
j_gene: TRBJ2-3
CDR3nt: TGTGCCAGCAGTGAAGGCAAGCCTAGCACAGATACGCAGTATTTT
CDR3aa: CASSEGKPSTDTQYF